This T cell receptor (beta chain) originates from a study of T cells in Graves' hyperthyroidism and ophthalmopathy. Study observations and caveats: Most thyroid clonotypes with frequency above 0.001 were detected in blood.

Fresh peripheral blood, roughly 9.8 ml of it, supplied the PBMCs. The TCR beta CDR3 regions underwent amplification using RNA transcripts as the source. A set of HTBI primers served as the primers for a first-round RT-PCR of the TCR CDR3. TCRdb re-called the multiplex PCR reads through MiXCR, storing one row per CDR3 protein. This sample has about 580,000 distinct CDR3 sequences; approximately 14% occur once, and the top ten carry roughly 5.7%. Germline values: CDR1 KGHSH, CDR2 LQKENI. The V end was cut by 2 bases, the J end by 7 bases, with 14 bases between. The CDR3 extends over 14 amino acids. This clonotype has ten or more counts. Its antigen remains unknown.

This TCR was sampled from a woman in her thirties with Graves' hyperthyroidism that later progressed to Graves' ophthalmopathy. The V and J genes are TRBV18 and TRBJ1-1; weak D call: TRBD1 (6 bases). The sample was blood. DNA of the CDR3: TGTGCCAGCTCACCATCGGGGGCGCGAGATGAAGCTTTCTTT. Translated, it gives CASSPSGARDEAFF.